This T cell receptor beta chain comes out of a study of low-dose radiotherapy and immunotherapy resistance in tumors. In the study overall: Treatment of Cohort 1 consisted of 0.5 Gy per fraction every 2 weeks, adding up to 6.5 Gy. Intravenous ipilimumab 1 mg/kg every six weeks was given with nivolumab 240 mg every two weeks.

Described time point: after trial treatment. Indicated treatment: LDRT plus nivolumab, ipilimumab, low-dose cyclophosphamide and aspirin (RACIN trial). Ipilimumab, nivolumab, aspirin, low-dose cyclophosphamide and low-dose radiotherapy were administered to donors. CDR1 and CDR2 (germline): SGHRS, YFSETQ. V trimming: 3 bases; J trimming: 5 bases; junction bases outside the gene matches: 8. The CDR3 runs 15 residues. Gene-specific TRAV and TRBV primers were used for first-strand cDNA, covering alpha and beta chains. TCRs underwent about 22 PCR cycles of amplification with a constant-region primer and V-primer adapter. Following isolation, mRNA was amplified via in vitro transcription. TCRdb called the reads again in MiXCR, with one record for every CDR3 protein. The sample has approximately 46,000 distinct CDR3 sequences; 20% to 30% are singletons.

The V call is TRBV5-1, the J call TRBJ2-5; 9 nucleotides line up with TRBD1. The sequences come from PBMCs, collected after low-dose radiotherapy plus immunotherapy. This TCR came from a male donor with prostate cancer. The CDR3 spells CASSSTGQGWETQYF. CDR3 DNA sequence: TGCGCCAGCAGCTCCACCGGACAGGGGTGGGAGACCCAGTACTTC.